A single sample gave rise to the 10 T cell receptor beta chains below, sequenced in a study of cytomegalovirus exposure and HLA in healthy donors. The PCR made use of 60 Vbeta and 13 Jbeta primers. Method: immunoSEQ multiplex PCR; TCRdb's copy keeps in-frame clones and lacks some. The data contain about 200,000 clones, 70% to 85% of them seen just once; the ten biggest clones take up about 0.1%. Input material: PBMCs. The receptors were sampled from a boy under 10 years old in good health and CMV-seronegative.

The genes are TRBV7-8 and TRBJ2-2; D possibly corresponds to TRBD2 (6 bases). V lost 3 bases and J 4 bases, leaving 9 bases between the germline ends. Germline lookup yields CDR1 SGHVS and CDR2 FQNEAQ. This CDR3 contains 14 residues. This chain's CDR3 is CASSLGGSTGELFF. In nucleotides, the CDR3 is TGTGCCAGCAGCTTGGGGGGTAGCACCGGGGAGCTGTTTTTT.

The genes are TRBV11-2 and TRBJ1-2; 7 bases align to TRBD1. J was trimmed by 4 bases and V by 4 bases; bases with no gene match: 12. Per the germline V gene, CDR1 is SGHAT and CDR2 is FQNNGV. The CDR3 runs 16 residues. For the CDR3, the DNA is TGTGCCAGCAGCTCCATATTAAAGGGGGCAGGCTATGGCTACACCTTC. Its protein is CASSSILKGAGYGYTF.

The chain recombines TRBV15 with TRBJ2-3; the match to TRBD2 covers 8 bases. CDR3 length: 15 amino acids. CDR1 is LNHNV, CDR2 YYDKDF, per germline (reference sequence). Trimming cost V 4 bases and J 2 bases; bases outside gene matches: 5. Here the CDR3 DNA reads TGTGCCACCAGCAAAGGAGCGGGGGTCACAGATACGCAGTATTTT. It translates to CATSKGAGVTDTQYF.

The rearrangement joins TRBV7-9 to TRBJ1-1; 7 positions agree with TRBD1. This CDR3 has 13 amino acids. Germline lookup yields CDR1 SEHNR and CDR2 FQNEAQ (reference sequence). J was trimmed by 4 bases and V by 2 bases; bases with no gene match: 1. CDR3 protein: CASSLPGGTEAFF. Here the CDR3 DNA reads TGTGCCAGCAGCTTACCAGGGGGCACTGAAGCTTTCTTT.

The chain joins TRBV6-5 to TRBJ2-7; 7 bases align to TRBD1. The CDR3 length is 13 residues. The V and J ends lost 8 bases and 1 base, in that order; junction bases with no gene match: 5. Germline V CDR1 and CDR2: MNHEY, SVGAGI. The CDR3 nucleotides read TGTGCCAGCCGCTCGGGACAGTCCTACGAGCAGTACTTC. This sequence encodes CASRSGQSYEQYF.

This clone was counted once. The sample holds other DNA sequences that translate to the same CDR3. The J gene is TRBJ2-5, the V gene TRBV9; a possible D gene is TRBD1 (8 bases). V was shortened by 0 bases and J by 1 base, with 16 bases between the two germline ends. This CDR3 region has 17 residues. Per the germline V gene, CDR1 is SGDLS and CDR2 is YYNGEE. This CDR3 reads CASSVGETGGVQETQYF. The CDR3 bases are TGTGCCAGCAGCGTAGGGGAAACAGGGGGGGTCCAAGAGACCCAGTACTTC.

The V gene is TRBV18, the J gene TRBJ1-6; 9 bases align to TRBD1. The CDR3 runs to 15 residues. Germline values: CDR1 KGHSH, CDR2 LQKENI. V dropped 0 bases and J dropped 7; count of bases not matched to a gene: 1. The chain's CDR3 is CASSPPGQGNSPLHF. CDR3 DNA: TGTGCCAGCTCACCACCGGGACAGGGAAATTCACCCCTCCACTTT.

Concerning this clone itself: Other DNA sequences in this specimen translate into the identical CDR3. V is TRBV2 and J is TRBJ2-7; D perhaps matches TRBD1 (5 bases). V lost 3 bases and J 2 bases, leaving 8 bases between the germline ends. This CDR3 spans 13 amino acids. Germline V CDR1 and CDR2: SNHLY, FYNNEI. The CDR3 bases are TGTGCCAGCAGTGAGCAGGGCGCCTACGAGCAGTACTTC. Amino acids: CASSEQGAYEQYF.

The J gene is TRBJ2-7, the V gene TRBV15, with D possibly being TRBD2 (7 bases). The CDR3 is made up of 15 amino acids. From germline, CDR1 is LNHNV and CDR2 YYDKDF (reference sequence). Trimming stripped 3 bases from V and 2 bases from J, with 14 bases between. In DNA form, the CDR3 reads TGTGCCACCAGCAGGGGGGGAGGGGGGGCCTACGAGCAGTACTTC. Protein product: CATSRGGGGAYEQYF.

The chain joins TRBV5-8 to TRBJ2-7, with 9 bases that match TRBD1. Germline CDR1 reads SGHTS; CDR2 reads YDEGEE. This CDR3 has 13 residues. J lost 7 bases, V lost 5 bases, and 7 bases had no gene match. CDR3 nucleotide sequence: TGTGCCAGCAGGCAGGGACAGGGAGGTGAGCAGTACTTC. It specifies CASRQGQGGEQYF.